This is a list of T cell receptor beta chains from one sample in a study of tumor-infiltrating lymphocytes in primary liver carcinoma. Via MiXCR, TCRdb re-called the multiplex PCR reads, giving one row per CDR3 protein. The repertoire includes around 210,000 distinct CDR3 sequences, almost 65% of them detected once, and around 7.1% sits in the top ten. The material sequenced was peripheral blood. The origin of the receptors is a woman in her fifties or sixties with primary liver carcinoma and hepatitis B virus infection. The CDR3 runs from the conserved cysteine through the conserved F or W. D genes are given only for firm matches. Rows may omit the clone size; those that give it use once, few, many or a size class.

CDR3: CASSVGRGTYTDTQYF
DNA: TGCGCCAGCAGCGTCGGTAGGGGTACTTACACAGATACGCAGTATTTT
size: NA
D: NA
J: TRBJ2-3
V: TRBV5-1

CDR3: CVSTAGETSGFYDEQFF
DNA: TGTGTCAGCACTGCAGGGGAGACTAGCGGTTTTTATGATGAGCAGTTCTTC
size: NA
D: TRBD2
J: TRBJ2-1
V: TRBV28

CDR3: CACEGGSKTKPQHF
DNA: TGTGCCTGTGAGGGGGGGTCCAAGACCAAGCCCCAGCATTTT
size: many
D: NA
J: TRBJ1-5
V: TRBV30

CDR3: CAWRGLAGSYERYF
DNA: TGTGCCTGGAGGGGACTAGCGGGCTCCTACGAGCGGTACTTC
size: NA
D: TRBD2
J: TRBJ2-7
V: TRBV30

CDR3: CAWNKGLAGAIPYEQYF
DNA: TGTGCCTGGAATAAGGGACTAGCGGGAGCGATCCCCTACGAGCAGTACTTC
size: NA
D: TRBD2
J: TRBJ2-7
V: TRBV30

CDR3: CARSSTANPFF
DNA: TGTGCCAGAAGCTCCACAGCGAACCCTTTCTTT
size: once
D: NA
J: TRBJ1-1
V: TRBV11-2

CDR3: CASSFGDNTGELFF
DNA: TGCGCCAGCAGCTTCGGGGATAACACCGGGGAGCTGTTTTTT
size: NA
D: NA
J: TRBJ2-2
V: TRBV5-1

CDR3: CASSRVLGQVNYGYTF
DNA: TGTGCCAGCAGTCGTGTCTTGGGACAGGTGAACTATGGCTACACCTTC
size: NA
D: TRBD1
J: TRBJ1-2
V: TRBV7-8

CDR3: CASSPGLMNTGELFF
DNA: TGTGCCAGCAGCCCGGGACTGATGAACACCGGGGAGCTGTTTTTT
size: NA
D: NA
J: TRBJ2-2
V: TRBV5-6

CDR3: CASSPRTGGVDYGYTF
DNA: TGTGCCAGCAGCCCCCGGACAGGGGGCGTCGACTATGGCTACACCTTC
size: many
D: TRBD1
J: TRBJ1-2
V: TRBV11-2

CDR3: CASSNPTGGLVQYF
DNA: TGTGCCAGCAGTAACCCTACTGGGGGTCTTGTTCAGTACTTC
size: many
D: NA
J: TRBJ2-4
V: TRBV6-2/TRBV6-3

CDR3: CASSQSTGLYERLFF
DNA: TGTGCCAGCAGCCAAAGCACCGGACTGTATGAAAGACTGTTTTTT
size: NA
D: NA
J: TRBJ1-4
V: TRBV14

CDR3: CTSSLTERRGNTEAFF
DNA: TGCACCAGCAGCCTGACCGAAAGACGGGGGAACACTGAAGCTTTCTTT
size: NA
D: NA
J: TRBJ1-1
V: TRBV5-1

CDR3: CANSYGGRTSGREQYF
DNA: TGTGCCAACAGCTACGGAGGGAGGACCTCGGGAAGGGAGCAGTACTTC
size: once
D: NA
J: TRBJ2-7
V: TRBV11-2

CDR3: CASIRSGAAQYF
DNA: TGTGCTAGCATCAGATCTGGGGCCGCCCAGTACTTC
size: NA
D: NA
J: TRBJ2-5
V: TRBV11-2

CDR3: CGSSYSGQCRPETQYF
DNA: TGTGGCAGCAGTTACTCGGGACAGTGCCGCCCAGAGACCCAGTACTTC
size: NA
D: TRBD1
J: TRBJ2-5
V: TRBV6-5

CDR3: CASREREPYQETQYF
DNA: TGTGCCAGCAGGGAGCGGGAGCCGTACCAAGAGACCCAGTACTTC
size: many
D: TRBD2
J: TRBJ2-5
V: TRBV6-6

CDR3: CASSPYVRPSTYEQYF
DNA: TGTGCCAGCAGTCCCTATGTACGCCCCAGCACCTACGAGCAGTACTTC
size: NA
D: NA
J: TRBJ2-7
V: TRBV11-2

CDR3: CVSSLESRAEQYF
DNA: TGTGTCAGTAGCTTAGAGTCGAGGGCCGAGCAGTACTTC
size: NA
D: NA
J: TRBJ2-7
V: TRBV11-2

CDR3: CVSSFNNYNEQFF
DNA: TGCGTCAGCAGTTTTAACAACTACAATGAGCAGTTCTTC
size: NA
D: NA
J: TRBJ2-1
V: TRBV10-2

CDR3: CASSLDRSSGYEQHF
DNA: TGTGCCAGCAGCTTAGATCGGTCTAGCGGCTACGAGCAGCACTTT
size: NA
D: TRBD2
J: TRBJ2-7
V: TRBV11-3

CDR3: CGSSEIAGAGNEQFF
DNA: TGTGGCAGCAGTGAAATAGCGGGAGCTGGCAATGAGCAGTTCTTC
size: NA
D: TRBD2
J: TRBJ2-1
V: TRBV6-1

CDR3: CASSLGVYTEAFF
DNA: TGTGCCAGCAGCTTGGGAGTTTACACTGAAGCTTTCTTT
size: many
D: NA
J: TRBJ1-1
V: TRBV11-3

CDR3: CSVETHRTSGRGSYNEQFF
DNA: TGCAGCGTTGAGACGCACCGGACTAGCGGGAGAGGGTCCTACAATGAGCAGTTCTTC
size: many
D: TRBD2
J: TRBJ2-1
V: TRBV29-1

CDR3: CASRDLAGQYNEQSF
DNA: TGTGCCAGCAGGGACCTAGCGGGACAATACAATGAGCAGTCCTTT
size: NA
D: TRBD2
J: TRBJ2-1
V: TRBV6-5

CDR3: CAISVSGRQETQYF
DNA: TGTGCCATCAGCGTAAGCGGGAGGCAAGAGACCCAGTACTTC
size: NA
D: TRBD2
J: TRBJ2-5
V: TRBV7-9

CDR3: CASSLPGQGVINSPLHF
DNA: TGTGCCAGCAGCCTCCCGGGACAGGGTGTTATCAATTCACCCCTCCACTTC
size: NA
D: TRBD1
J: TRBJ1-6
V: TRBV11-3

CDR3: CASSRGQGGVGANVLTF
DNA: TGCGCCAGCAGCCGGGGACAGGGGGGAGTGGGGGCCAACGTCCTGACTTTC
size: NA
D: TRBD1
J: TRBJ2-6
V: TRBV4-1